A single sample gave rise to the 13 T cell receptor beta chains below, sequenced in a study of T cell responses to AZD1222 COVID-19 vaccine. Sequenced by immunoSEQ multiplex PCR; TCRdb stores in-frame clones only, minus some. Here the sample spans 140,000 to 150,000 clones, over 90% being singletons. Sequencing was performed on peripheral blood, taken on day 0 of AZD1222 vaccination. These receptor sequences come from an adult in good health.

The chain is built from TRBV30 and TRBJ1-3; tentatively, D is TRBD1 (5 bases). Trimming took off 7 bases at V and 1 base at J, with 23 bases between the two ends. This CDR3 spans 17 amino acids. Germline values: CDR1 GTSNPN, CDR2 SVGIG (reference sequence). The CDR3 loop is CAFNVDRTSFSGNTIYF. CDR3 nucleotides: TGTGCCTTCAACGTCGACAGAACTTCCTTTTCTGGAAACACCATATATTTT.

The J gene is TRBJ2-5, the V gene TRBV7-4; D perhaps matches TRBD1 (6 bases). Trimming pared 4 bases from V and 5 bases from J, leaving 17 bases between. The V gene's germline CDR1 is SGHVT and CDR2 SQSDAQ. The CDR3 covers 15 residues. CDR3: CASSSAPTGPETQYF. The CDR3 DNA reads as TGTGCCAGCAGCTCCGCCCCTACAGGGCCGGAGACCCAGTACTTC.

V and J are TRBV19 and TRBJ1-2, with D unclear. This CDR3 is 15 amino acids long. Germline V gene data show CDR1 as LNHDA and CDR2 as SQIVND (reference sequence). Trimming pared 7 bases from V and 5 bases from J, leaving 20 bases between. The CDR3 nucleotides read TGTGCCAGTACCCCAATCTCGGGAGGCCAGTATGGCTACACCTTC. This sequence encodes CASTPISGGQYGYTF.

This chain connects TRBV18 to TRBJ1-2, with 7 bases matching TRBD1. Trimming took 3 bases from V and 4 from J; bases not matched to a gene: 2. Germline-derived CDR1 and CDR2 are KGHSH and LQKENI. CDR3 length: 13 residues. DNA of the CDR3: TGTGCCAGCTCACCCGGGACAGTCTATGGCTACACCTTC. It yields the protein CASSPGTVYGYTF.

Here the CDR3 reads CASSSTGGEETQYF. Here the CDR3 DNA reads TGCGCCAGCAGCTCTACAGGGGGCGAAGAGACCCAGTACTTC. The chain employs TRBV5-1 and TRBJ2-5, with 9 bases fitting TRBD1. The CDR3 is 14 residues long. The V and J ends lost 3 bases and 3 bases, in that order; junction bases with no gene match: 3. The germline V gene has CDR1 SGHRS and CDR2 YFSETQ.

J is TRBJ1-5 and V is TRBV28; D is unclear. Trimming stripped 4 bases from V and 0 bases from J, with 10 bases between. This CDR3 comprises 15 residues. Germline V gene sequence: CDR1 MDHEN, CDR2 SYDVKM. The CDR3 loop is CASSSQPYSNQPQHF. CDR3 DNA: TGTGCCAGCAGTTCCCAGCCCTATAGCAATCAGCCCCAGCATTTT.

The gene calls are TRBV3-1 (or the pseudogene TRBV3-2) and TRBJ2-1; D is undetermined. The CDR3 is made up of 15 amino acids. Germline assignment: CDR1 LGHDT and CDR2 YNNKEL (reference sequence). V was cut by 0 bases and J by 5 bases, with 11 bases left in between. The CDR3 sequence: CASSQDTLTHNEQFF. CDR3 nucleotide sequence: TGTGCCAGCAGCCAAGATACCTTAACACACAATGAGCAGTTCTTC.

V and J are TRBV10-2 and TRBJ1-1; no firm D call. The germline CDR1 and CDR2 sequences are WSHSY and SAAADI. This CDR3 is built from 12 residues. The V end was cut by 8 bases, the J end by 6 bases, with 13 bases between. The CDR3 DNA follows: TGCGCCAGCCGCTTAGCGGGTCCTGAAGCTTTCTTT. It codes for CASRLAGPEAFF.

The chain employs TRBV12-5 and TRBJ2-3; 9 nucleotides align to TRBD1. The CDR3 loop spans 17 amino acids. The V gene's germline CDR1 is LGHNT and CDR2 FRNRAP. The J segment lost 5 bases and the V segment lost 5 bases, leaving 14 bases of the junction unmatched. The DNA of the CDR3 is TGTGCTAGTGGTCCTTCTACGAGGGGACAGGGAAGAGATACGCAGTATTTT. It specifies CASGPSTRGQGRDTQYF.

J is TRBJ1-5 and V is TRBV15; TRBD1 matches at 7 bases. CDR3 size: 17 residues. Germline CDR1 reads LNHNV; CDR2 reads YYDKDF (reference sequence). V lost 3 bases and J lost 5; bases outside the gene matches: 13. The CDR3 loop reads CATSRRSGTDPYQPQHF. The CDR3 nucleotides are TGTGCCACCAGCAGGAGATCCGGGACAGATCCATATCAGCCCCAGCATTTT.

The chain couples TRBV30 to TRBJ2-2; possibly TRBD2 for D (5 bases). Trimming left V 1 base short and J 7 bases short, with 10 bases between. The CDR3 length is 13 residues. Germline loops: CDR1 GTSNPN, CDR2 SVGIG (reference sequence). The CDR3 DNA is TGTGCCTGGAGTGAGACGGCGGGCGGGGAGCTGTTTTTT. This codes for CAWSETAGGELFF.

This chain uses TRBV5-4 with TRBJ2-5, with a weak D call TRBD2 (6 bases). Trimming removed 2 bases at V and 5 bases at J, with 13 bases between. Germline V gene lookup returns CDR1 SGHNT and CDR2 YYREEE (reference sequence). The CDR3 length is 14 residues. The CDR3 is CASSFIGSWETQYF. As DNA, the CDR3 is TGTGCCAGCAGCTTTATCGGGAGTTGGGAGACCCAGTACTTC. The entire variable domain, with the rest obtained from reference TRBV5-4 and TRBJ2-5, is as follows: ETGVTQSPTHLIKTRGQQVTLRCSSQSGHNTVSWYQQALGQGPQFIFQYYREEENGRGNFPPRFSGLQFPNYSSELNVNALELDDSALYLCASSFIGSWETQYFGPGTRLLVL.

The chain uses TRBV29-1 and TRBJ1-1; 11 nucleotides align to TRBD1. V lost 6 bases to trimming and J lost 0 bases; unmatched junction nucleotides: 9. Germline CDR1 reads SQVTM; CDR2 reads ANQGSEA. The CDR3 is made up of 16 amino acids. DNA for the CDR3: TGCAGCGTAGCCCGGACAGGGGGCGTGATGAACACTGAAGCTTTCTTT. Its translation: CSVARTGGVMNTEAFF. Full variable domain (outside the CDR3, taken from reference TRBV29-1 and TRBJ1-1): SAVISQKPSRDICQRGTSLTIQCQVDSQVTMMFWYRQQPGQSLTLIATANQGSEATYESGFVIDKFPISRPNLTFSTLTVSNMSPEDSSIYLCSVARTGGVMNTEAFFGQGTRLTVV.